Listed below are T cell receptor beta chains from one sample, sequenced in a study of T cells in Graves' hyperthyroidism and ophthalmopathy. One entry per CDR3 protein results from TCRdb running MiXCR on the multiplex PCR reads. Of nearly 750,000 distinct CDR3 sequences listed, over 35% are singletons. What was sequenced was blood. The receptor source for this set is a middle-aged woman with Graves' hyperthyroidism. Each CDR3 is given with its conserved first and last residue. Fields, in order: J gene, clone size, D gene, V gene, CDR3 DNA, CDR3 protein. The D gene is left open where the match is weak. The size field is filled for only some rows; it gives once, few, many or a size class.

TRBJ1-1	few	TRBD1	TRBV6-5	TGTGCCAGCATGGCGGGACAGCTCTTCACTGAAGCTTTCTTT	CASMAGQLFTEAFF
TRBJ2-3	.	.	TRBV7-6	TGTGCCAGCAGCTTAGATAGCCCAGATACGCAGTATTTT	CASSLDSPDTQYF
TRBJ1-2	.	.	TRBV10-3	.	CASSYSGGNYGCTF
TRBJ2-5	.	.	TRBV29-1	TGCAGCGTTGAAGAGGGCGGGGTCGAAGAGACCCAGTACTTC	CSVEEGGVEETQYF
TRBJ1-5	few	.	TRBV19	TGTGCCAGTAGTCCGCTACGGGTTCAGCCCCAGCATTTT	CASSPLRVQPQHF
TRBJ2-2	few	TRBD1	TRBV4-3	TGCGCCAGCAGCCACCTCTCGGACAGGGCTTACACCGGGGAGCTGTTTTTT	CASSHLSDRAYTGELFF
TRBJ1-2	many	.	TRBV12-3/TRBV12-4	TGTGCCAGCAAGGTCCCCGGGACCTATTATGGCTACACCTTC	CASKVPGTYYGYTF
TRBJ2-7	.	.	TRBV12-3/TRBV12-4	TGTGCCAGCAGTGGGACGGTCCCCTACGAGCAGTACTTC	CASSGTVPYEQYF
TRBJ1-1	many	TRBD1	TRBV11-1	TGTGCCAGCAGCGCGCCGGGACAGGGGGCCACTGAAGCTTTCTTT	CASSAPGQGATEAFF
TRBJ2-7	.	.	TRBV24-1	TGTGCCAGCAGTCTGGCGGGCTTTCCCTACGAGCAGTACTTC	CASSLAGFPYEQYF